This is a list of T cell receptor beta chains from one sample in a study of PD-1 blockade in classical Hodgkin lymphoma. Assay used: immunoSEQ multiplex PCR; TCRdb lists only in-frame clones, some missing. The top ten hold 16% of the sample, which has 75,000 to 100,000 clones, roughly 76% seen once. The sequencing here drew on peripheral blood mononuclear cells (PBMCs), taken before the second cycle of nivolumab. The receptors stem from a human donor with classical Hodgkin lymphoma. The CDR3 runs from the conserved cysteine through the conserved F or W. D genes are given only for firm matches. Only part of the rows carry a size: once, few, many, or a class if the clone is expanded.

d_call	clone_size	v_call	j_call	cdr3_nt	cdr3_aa
NA	NA	TRBV4-2	TRBJ1-4	TGTGCCAGCACCCAAGGGCTCACTCCCGAAGTTAATGAAAAACTGTTTTTT	CASTQGLTPEVNEKLFF
NA	NA	TRBV9	TRBJ2-1	TGTGCCAGCAGACCGGGACTCGTTCACAATGAGCAGTTCTTC	CASRPGLVHNEQFF
TRBD1	NA	TRBV4-1	TRBJ1-5	TGCGCCAGCAGCCCCAGACAGGGGGGATATAGCAATCAGCCCCAGCATTTT	CASSPRQGGYSNQPQHF
NA	NA	TRBV5-1	TRBJ1-2	TGCGCCAGCAGCTTCCGGGTTAACTATGGCTACACCTTC	CASSFRVNYGYTF
NA	NA	TRBV2	TRBJ2-5	TGTGCCAGCAAGGGTCAGGGCCAAGAGACCCAGTACTTC	CASKGQGQETQYF
NA	NA	TRBV5-1	TRBJ1-2	TGCGCCAGCAGCTTGGGGGAAACTCGTGGCTACACCTTC	CASSLGETRGYTF
NA	NA	TRBV19	TRBJ1-1	TGTGCCAGTAGTATAGATAAGGCGACTTTCTTT	CASSIDKATFF
TRBD1	few	TRBV28	TRBJ1-5	TGTGCCAGCACCGAACCGGGACAGGGGGCCAGGCAGCCCCAGCATTTT	CASTEPGQGARQPQHF
TRBD2	NA	TRBV19	TRBJ2-6	TGTGCCAGTAGTAGGGGACTAGCGGCCTCTGGGGCCAACGTCCTGACTTTC	CASSRGLAASGANVLTF
NA	NA	TRBV28	TRBJ1-2	TGTGCCAGCAGTTTACTAGGTCCTTATGGCTACACCTTC	CASSLLGPYGYTF
TRBD2	NA	TRBV9	TRBJ2-1	TGTGCCAGCAGCGTACTAAGCGGGAGTGACAATGAGCAGTTCTTC	CASSVLSGSDNEQFF
TRBD1	NA	TRBV2	TRBJ2-7	TGTGCCAGCAGCCAGTTTCCGGGACAGCCCCCTGAGCAGTACTTC	CASSQFPGQPPEQYF
NA	NA	TRBV21-1	TRBJ2-1	TGTGCCAGCAGCAGGGGCGAATGGCTCCACAATGAGCAGTTCTTC	CASSRGEWLHNEQFF
NA	NA	TRBV5-6	TRBJ2-7	TGTGCCAGCCAGCCTTGGGGGCGCGCCGGCGAGCAGTACTTC	CASQPWGRAGEQYF
NA	few	TRBV6-1	TRBJ2-6	TGTGCCAGCAGCCAGAGCTCTGGGGCCAACGTCCTGACTTTC	CASSQSSGANVLTF
TRBD1	NA	TRBV5-1	TRBJ1-3	TGCGCCAGCAGCTTGGCCGGGACAGGGACTGGAAACACCATATATTTT	CASSLAGTGTGNTIYF
NA	NA	TRBV19	TRBJ2-7	TGTGCCAGTAGTATAGGAAGCGGAGTCTACGAGCAGTACTTC	CASSIGSGVYEQYF
TRBD1	NA	TRBV6-1	TRBJ1-1	TGTGCCAGCCATCGACAGGGGGGAAACACTGAAGCTTTCTTT	CASHRQGGNTEAFF
TRBD1	NA	TRBV28	TRBJ1-1	TGTGCCAGCAGACCGGGACAGGGGACTGAAGCTTTCTTT	CASRPGQGTEAFF
TRBD1	NA	TRBV2	TRBJ2-7	TGTGCCAGCAGTGAAGGGGGACAGGGGGCCCACGAGCAGTACTTC	CASSEGGQGAHEQYF
TRBD2	few	TRBV5-1	TRBJ2-7	TGCGCCAGCAGCCCCGGTATAGCGGGCCTCTCCTACGAGCAGTACTTC	CASSPGIAGLSYEQYF
TRBD2	NA	TRBV29-1	TRBJ2-2	TGCAGCGCATCACTAGCGGGAGGTTCTGAGGAGCTGTTTTTT	CSASLAGGSEELFF
TRBD2	NA	TRBV11-3	TRBJ2-1	TGTGCCAGCAGCTTCCTAGCGGGAGGGGGTGAGCAGTTCTTC	CASSFLAGGGEQFF
NA	NA	TRBV7-2	TRBJ1-1	TGTGCCAGCAGCTTACGGCATACTTCGGTGAACACTGAAGCTTTCTTT	CASSLRHTSVNTEAFF
NA	NA	TRBV6-1	TRBJ2-1	TGTGCCAGCAGTGAAGGGTTTGTACAGGGACCGTTCTTC	CASSEGFVQGPFF
NA	NA	TRBV7-8	TRBJ2-2	TGTGCCAGCAGCCGCCGGAGCGGAGGCGGGGAGCTGTTTTTT	CASSRRSGGGELFF
NA	NA	TRBV4-1	TRBJ1-3	TGCGCCAGCAGGGACGCAACAGGACACGTAGGAAACACCATATATTTT	CASRDATGHVGNTIYF
NA	NA	TRBV7-2	TRBJ1-5	TGTGCCAGCAGCTTAGGACGGGGCAATCAGCCCCAGCATTTT	CASSLGRGNQPQHF
NA	NA	TRBV18	TRBJ2-3	TGTGCCAGCTCCCTGGTCGGCGGGAGCACAGATACGCAGTATTTT	CASSLVGGSTDTQYF
NA	NA	TRBV10-3	TRBJ2-7	TGTGCCATCAGTGATACCCATCAGAATACCTACGAGCAGTACTTC	CAISDTHQNTYEQYF
NA	once	TRBV28	TRBJ1-2	TGTGCCAGCAGGTCAGAGGTACTCTATGGCTACACCTTC	CASRSEVLYGYTF
NA	few	TRBV28	TRBJ1-2	TGTGCCAGCACCCTGCGGGTGAACTATGGCTACACCTTC	CASTLRVNYGYTF
TRBD1	NA	TRBV7-2	TRBJ2-7	TGTGCCAGCAGCCCCGGGACAGGGGTCCTAAGCGAGCAGTACTTC	CASSPGTGVLSEQYF
NA	NA	TRBV5-6	TRBJ2-3	TGTGCCAGCAGCTTGGGGGGGATTGGCACGCAGTATTTT	CASSLGGIGTQYF
NA	NA	TRBV9	TRBJ1-1	TGTGCCAGCAGCGTAGCGACAGCCCAGTGGGGTGAAGCTTTCTTT	CASSVATAQWGEAFF
TRBD2	NA	TRBV29-1	TRBJ2-1	TGCAGCTCCACCGGGACTAGCGTACACAATGAGCAGTTCTTC	CSSTGTSVHNEQFF
NA	NA	TRBV7-6	TRBJ2-5	TGTGCCAGCAGCTTCGCGCGACAAGAGACCCAGTACTTC	CASSFARQETQYF
NA	once	TRBV18	TRBJ2-3	TGTGCCAGCACCACCTCGCTCACAGATACGCAGTATTTT	CASTTSLTDTQYF
NA	NA	TRBV7-2	TRBJ2-3	TGTGCCAGCAGCCCATCCCGGGCCACAGATACGCAGTATTTT	CASSPSRATDTQYF
TRBD2	NA	TRBV6-5	TRBJ2-7	TGTGCCAGCAGTTACCGGGCTAGCGGGAGTTACGAGCAGTACTTC	CASSYRASGSYEQYF
NA	few	TRBV18	TRBJ1-4	TGTGCCAGCTCACCACCACAAGAAAAACTGTTTTTT	CASSPPQEKLFF
TRBD2	NA	TRBV29-1	TRBJ2-1	TGCAGCGTTGAGACCGGGACTAGCAGAAACTACAATGAGCAGTTCTTC	CSVETGTSRNYNEQFF
NA	NA	TRBV25-1	TRBJ1-1	TGTGCCAGCCTGGGGGTTGGGAACACTGAAGCTTTCTTT	CASLGVGNTEAFF
TRBD2	NA	TRBV9	TRBJ2-5	TGTGCCAGCAGCGTCACTAGCGGTGGGCAAGAGACCCAGTACTTC	CASSVTSGGQETQYF
NA	NA	TRBV5-6	TRBJ1-1	TGTGCCAGCAGCTTGGTTCGTTACGAGACTGAAGCTTTCTTT	CASSLVRYETEAFF
NA	NA	TRBV30	TRBJ1-3	TGTGCCTGGAGTTCCGCCCGGACTCCCCAAGCGGGAAACACCATATATTTT	CAWSSARTPQAGNTIYF
NA	once	TRBV7-8	TRBJ1-1	TGTGCCAGCAGCTTAGCCCTCCTCGGTAATCGCGCTGAAGCTTTCTTT	CASSLALLGNRAEAFF
TRBD2	NA	TRBV2	TRBJ2-1	TGTGCCAGCAGTGAAGTTCGCCTAGCGGGAACGAATGAGCAGTTCTTC	CASSEVRLAGTNEQFF
TRBD2	NA	TRBV27	TRBJ2-1	TGTGCCAGCGGGACTAGGGGGGGTGAGCAGTTCTTC	CASGTRGGEQFF
NA	once	TRBV7-7	TRBJ2-5	TGTGCCAGCAGCTTATCGCGGTTGGAGACCCAGTACTTC	CASSLSRLETQYF